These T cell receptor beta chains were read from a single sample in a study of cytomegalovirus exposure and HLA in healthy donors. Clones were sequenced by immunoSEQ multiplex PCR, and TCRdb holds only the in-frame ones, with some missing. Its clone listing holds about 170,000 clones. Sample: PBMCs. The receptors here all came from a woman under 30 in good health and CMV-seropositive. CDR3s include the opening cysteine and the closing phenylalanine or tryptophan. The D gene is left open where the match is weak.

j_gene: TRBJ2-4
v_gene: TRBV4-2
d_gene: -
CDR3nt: TGTGCCAGCAGCCAAGACGCAGGCCCCGGCAGTTCCAAAAACATTCAGTACTTC
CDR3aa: CASSQDAGPGSSKNIQYF

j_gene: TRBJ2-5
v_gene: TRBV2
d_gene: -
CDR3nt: TGTGCCAGCAGGGGACTCCAAGAGACCCAGTACTTC
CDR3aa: CASRGLQETQYF

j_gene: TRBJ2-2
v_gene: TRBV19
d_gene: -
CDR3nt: TGTGCCAGTAGTATCCGAGGGTCGGGCGGGGAGCTGTTTTTT
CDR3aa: CASSIRGSGGELFF

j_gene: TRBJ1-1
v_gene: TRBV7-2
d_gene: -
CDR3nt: TGTGCCAGCACCTTAGGGGGGGGCGACACTGAAGCTTTCTTT
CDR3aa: CASTLGGGDTEAFF

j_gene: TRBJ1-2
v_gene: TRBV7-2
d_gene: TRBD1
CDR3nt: TGTGCCACACAGGGGGACTGGGGCTACACCTTC
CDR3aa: CATQGDWGYTF

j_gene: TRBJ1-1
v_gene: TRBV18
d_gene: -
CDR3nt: TGTGCCAGCTCACTCAACAGGGAGAACACTGAAGCTTTCTTT
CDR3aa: CASSLNRENTEAFF

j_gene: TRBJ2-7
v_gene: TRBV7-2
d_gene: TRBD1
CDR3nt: TGTGCCAGCAGCTTAGGGTCCGGGACAGCGTCCTACGAGCAGTACTTC
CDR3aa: CASSLGSGTASYEQYF

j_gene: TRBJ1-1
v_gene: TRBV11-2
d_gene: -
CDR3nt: TGTGCCAGCAGCCCGACAGGCACTGAAGCTTTCTTT
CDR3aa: CASSPTGTEAFF

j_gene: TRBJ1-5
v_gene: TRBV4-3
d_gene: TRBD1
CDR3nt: TGCGCCAGCAGCCAAGATTTAAGGGGACAGGGGGGATATCAGCCCCAGCATTTT
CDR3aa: CASSQDLRGQGGYQPQHF

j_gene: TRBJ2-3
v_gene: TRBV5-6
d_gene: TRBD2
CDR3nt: TGTGCCAGCAGCTTGGGCGGGAGGCCGACAGATACGCAGTATTTT
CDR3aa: CASSLGGRPTDTQYF

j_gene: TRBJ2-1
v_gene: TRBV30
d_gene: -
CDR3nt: TGTGCCTTACTTCAGGGGTTCTACAATGAGCAGTTCTTC
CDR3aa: CALLQGFYNEQFF